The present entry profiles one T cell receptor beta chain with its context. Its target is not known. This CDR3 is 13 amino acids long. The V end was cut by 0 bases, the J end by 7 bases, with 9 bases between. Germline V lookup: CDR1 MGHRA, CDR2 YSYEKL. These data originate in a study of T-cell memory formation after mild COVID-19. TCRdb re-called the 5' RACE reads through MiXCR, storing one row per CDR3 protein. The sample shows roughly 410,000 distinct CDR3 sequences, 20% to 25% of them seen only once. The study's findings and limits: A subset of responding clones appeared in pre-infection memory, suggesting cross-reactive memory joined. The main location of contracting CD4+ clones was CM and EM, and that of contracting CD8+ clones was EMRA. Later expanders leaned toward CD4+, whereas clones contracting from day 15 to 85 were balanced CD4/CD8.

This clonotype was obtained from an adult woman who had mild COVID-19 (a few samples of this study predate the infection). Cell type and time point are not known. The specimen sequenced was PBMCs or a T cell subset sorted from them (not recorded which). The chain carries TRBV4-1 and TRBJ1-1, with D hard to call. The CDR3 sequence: CASSQDSFLEAFF. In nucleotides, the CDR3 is TGCGCCAGCAGCCAAGATAGTTTCCTTGAAGCTTTCTTT.